The 32 T cell receptor beta chains given below trace back to one sample, sequenced in a study of cytomegalovirus exposure and HLA in healthy donors. Vbeta (60) and Jbeta (13) primers were used in the PCR. Some clones are missing from TCRdb's copy, which holds only in-frame ones; the method was immunoSEQ multiplex PCR. The sample gives about 100,000 clones, about 74% of which show up once; around 13% is in the top ten. Sequenced input: PBMCs. The source is a woman aged 40 to 50 in good health and CMV-seropositive.

The chain carries TRBV5-1 and TRBJ1-1; possible D gene TRBD1, 6 bases. Germline CDR1 reads SGHRS; CDR2 reads YFSETQ. This CDR3 is built from 15 residues. V shed 1 base and J shed 3 bases, with 13 bases lying between them. The CDR3: CASSLRRQEDTEAFF. The CDR3 nucleotides read TGCGCCAGCAGCTTGAGGCGACAGGAAGACACTGAAGCTTTCTTT.

The rearrangement uses TRBV25-1 and TRBJ2-3, with 7 bases lining up with TRBD1. Germline CDR1 and CDR2: MGHDK and SYGVNS. J gave up 2 bases and V 8 bases, and 7 bases lay outside the gene matches. The CDR3 has 14 amino acids. The CDR3 coding sequence is TGTGCCAGCCAAACAGGGGTTTACACAGATACGCAGTATTTT. Residues: CASQTGVYTDTQYF.

This clone came up a few times. The genes are TRBV10-3 and TRBJ1-5; no clear D gene. The V gene lost 0 bases and the J gene lost 6 bases, with 12 bases spanning the gap. This CDR3 is 15 amino acids long. Germline values: CDR1 ENHRY, CDR2 SYGVKD. CDR3 residues: CAISESQTESQPQHF. The CDR3, as DNA: TGTGCCATCAGTGAGTCACAGACGGAAAGTCAGCCCCAGCATTTT.

The chain joins TRBV6-6 to TRBJ2-5; 7 bases align to TRBD1. The CDR3 is 13 amino acids. The ends lost 6 bases at V and 4 bases at J; junction bases unmatched: 5. In germline, CDR1 is MNHNY, CDR2 SVGAGI (reference sequence). The CDR3 sequence is CASRSQGRETQYF. The CDR3 bases are TGTGCCAGCAGATCACAGGGGAGAGAGACCCAGTACTTC.

CDR3 residues: CASSQTTDYYNEQFF. The CDR3 DNA reads as TGTGCCAGCAGCCAAACAACAGACTACTACAATGAGCAGTTCTTC. The gene calls are TRBV14 and TRBJ2-1, with D possibly matching TRBD2 (5 bases). Germline assignment: CDR1 SGHDN and CDR2 FVKESK. V lost 2 bases and J 3 bases, leaving 11 bases between the germline ends. CDR3 length: 15 amino acids. The whole variable domain, remainder taken from reference TRBV14 and TRBJ2-1, is EAGVTQFPSHSVIEKGQTVTLRCDPISGHDNLYWYRRVMGKEIKFLLHFVKESKQDESGMPNNRFLAERTGGTYSTLKVQPAELEDSGVYFCASSQTTDYYNEQFFGPGTRLTVL.

J is TRBJ1-1 and V is TRBV7-3; TRBD1 matches at 8 bases. V trimming: 6 bases; J trimming: 3 bases; junction bases outside the gene matches: 3. The CDR3 extends over 13 amino acids. CDR1 and CDR2 from the germline V gene are SGHTA and FQGTGA. For the CDR3, the DNA is TGTGCCAGCAGTCAGGGGGCGGACACTGAAGCTTTCTTT. Its translation: CASSQGADTEAFF.

This clone showed up just a few times. The chain is built from TRBV5-6 and TRBJ1-1; D perhaps matches TRBD1 (6 bases). This CDR3 comprises 11 residues. The germline V gene has CDR1 SGHDT and CDR2 YYEEEE. Trimming shortened V by 4 bases and J by 7 bases, and 8 bases separated the two germline ends. Here the CDR3 reads CASSTDSEAFF. Here the CDR3 DNA reads TGTGCCAGCAGCACGGACAGTGAAGCTTTCTTT.

This clone was observed a few times. The rearrangement uses TRBV10-3 and TRBJ1-1; TRBD1 aligns across 9 bases. Germline trimming cut 5 bases from V and 3 bases from J; bases unmatched to any gene: 4. CDR1 ENHRY and CDR2 SYGVKD come from the germline V gene. The CDR3 sequence is 14 residues long. CDR3 coding DNA: TGTGCCATCAGTAAAGGACAGGGGCACACTGAAGCTTTCTTT. It encodes CAISKGQGHTEAFF.

The chain joins TRBV6-4 to TRBJ2-3; possible D gene TRBD2, 6 bases. Germline CDR1 MRHNA, CDR2 SNTAGT. The CDR3 is made up of 13 amino acids. The V end lost 2 bases, the J end lost 10 bases, and 13 bases lay between the germline ends. CDR3 region: CASSDIAASAQYF. Written as DNA, the CDR3 is TGTGCCAGCAGTGACATAGCGGCTTCGGCGCAGTATTTT.

This clone has a handful of counts. The rearrangement joins TRBV6-5 to TRBJ1-4, with 7 positions matching TRBD1. This CDR3 contains 13 residues. J was trimmed by 8 bases and V by 6 bases; bases with no gene match: 6. CDR1 and CDR2 from the germline V gene are MNHEY and SVGAGI. CDR3 DNA sequence: TGTGCCAGCAGGACAGGGATTTGGGAAAAACTGTTTTTT. Its protein is CASRTGIWEKLFF.

This chain's CDR3 is CASSSGLAGVRNIQYF. The CDR3 DNA reads as TGCGCCAGCAGCTCGGGACTAGCGGGGGTCAGGAACATTCAGTACTTC. The chain carries TRBV5-1 and TRBJ2-4, with 14 bases fitting TRBD2. The J segment lost 7 bases and the V segment lost 3 bases, leaving 6 bases of the junction unmatched. Germline loops: CDR1 SGHRS, CDR2 YFSETQ. The CDR3 length is 16 residues.

Points on this clone: Additional DNA sequences in this sample encode the identical CDR3. This chain uses TRBV5-1 with TRBJ2-5; 12 nucleotides match TRBD2. The CDR3 loop spans 14 amino acids. The germline CDR1 and CDR2 sequences are SGHRS and YFSETQ. The V gene end was trimmed by 4 bases and the J gene end by 3 bases; junction bases not matched to a gene: 1. DNA for the CDR3: TGCGCCAGCAGCCGACTAGCGGGGGAAGAGACCCAGTACTTC. It encodes CASSRLAGEETQYF.

The chain combines TRBV9 with TRBJ2-7; D possibly corresponds to TRBD1 (5 bases). The germline gives CDR1 SGDLS, CDR2 YYNGEE. The CDR3 contains 14 residues. V was cut by 4 bases and J by 2 bases, with 13 bases left in between. DNA for the CDR3: TGTGCCAGCAGCCCGCCAGGGTCGACCTACGAGCAGTACTTC. It is translated as CASSPPGSTYEQYF. Full variable domain (rest looked up from reference TRBV9 and TRBJ2-7): DSGVTQTPKHLITATGQRVTLRCSPRSGDLSVYWYQQSLDQGLQFLIQYYNGEERAKGNILERFSAQQFPDLHSELNLSSLELGDSALYFCASSPPGSTYEQYFGPGTRLTVT.

The chain recombines TRBV6-6 with TRBJ1-4; tentatively, D is TRBD1 (5 bases). Germline CDR1 is MNHNY and CDR2 is SVGAGI (reference sequence). V was pared by 6 bases and J by 0 bases, with 8 bases between. This CDR3 is built from 14 residues. Here the CDR3 reads CASRDRATNEKLFF. CDR3 sequence (DNA): TGTGCCAGCAGAGACAGAGCAACTAATGAAAAACTGTTTTTT.

The J gene is TRBJ1-4, the V gene TRBV7-9; 10 bases are a match to TRBD1. This CDR3 region has 14 residues. The V gene's germline CDR1 is SEHNR and CDR2 FQNEAQ (reference sequence). V was pared by 5 bases and J by 8 bases, with 5 bases of the junction left unmatched. The CDR3 DNA is TGTGCCAGCAGCCCGGGACAGGGGAAGGAAAAACTGTTTTTT. Protein: CASSPGQGKEKLFF.

The CDR3 bases are TGTGCCAGCAGCAGGACAGGGGATGTGACTGAAGCTTTCTTT. Translation: CASSRTGDVTEAFF. The chain has TRBV7-3 and TRBJ1-1, with 9 bases lining up with TRBD1. The V and J ends lost 5 bases and 5 bases, in that order; junction bases with no gene match: 6. Looked up from germline, CDR1 is SGHTA and CDR2 is FQGTGA. CDR3 size: 14 residues.

This chain uses TRBV1 with TRBJ1-5; TRBD1, as called in the table, went unchecked against the DNA. TRBV1 is termed a pseudogene. CDR3 length equals 16 residues. The CDR3 loop reads CTSSFRTGHSNQPQHF. Written as DNA, the CDR3 is TGCACCAGCAGCTTTAGAACAGGCCATAGCAATCAGCCCCAGCATTTT.

J is TRBJ1-4 and V is TRBV6-1; TRBD1 is a possible D gene (6 bases). The CDR3 covers 14 residues. Per germline, CDR1 MNHNS and CDR2 SASEGT. Trimming removed 4 bases at V and 6 bases at J, with 12 bases between. The CDR3 DNA follows: TGTGCCAGCAGTGTGGGGGCGAATCATGAAAAACTGTTTTTT. As protein: CASSVGANHEKLFF.

The rearrangement uses TRBV27 and TRBJ1-2; TRBD1 aligns across 7 bases. The CDR3 has 15 amino acids. J was trimmed by 2 bases and V by 5 bases; bases with no gene match: 8. Looked up from germline, CDR1 is MNHEY and CDR2 is SMNVEV (reference sequence). For the CDR3, the DNA is TGTGCCAGCAGTAGAAGGACAGGAATAAACTATGGCTACACCTTC. This encodes CASSRRTGINYGYTF.

This clone turned up a few times. The rearrangement joins TRBV6-6 to TRBJ2-7; D gene unclear. CDR1 is MNHNY and CDR2 is SVGAGI in the germline V gene (reference sequence). CDR3 length: 14 residues. Deletions cut 0 bases from V and 5 bases from J, with 11 bases between. The CDR3 loop reads CASSYSRSWDEQYF. CDR3 DNA sequence: TGTGCCAGCAGTTACTCGAGGTCTTGGGACGAGCAGTACTTC.

This chain links TRBV30 with TRBJ1-2; no clear D. Trimming took 2 bases from V and 5 from J, leaving 9 bases between them. From germline, CDR1 is GTSNPN and CDR2 SVGIG (reference sequence). This CDR3 is built from 12 residues. CDR3 sequence: CAWSPLSYGYTF. CDR3 nucleotide sequence: TGTGCCTGGAGTCCCCTATCTTATGGCTACACCTTC. Together with reference TRBV30 and TRBJ1-2, the CDR3 gives the full variable domain: SQTIHQWPATLVQPVGSPLSLECTVEGTSNPNLYWYRQAAGRGLQLLFYSVGIGQISSEVPQNLSASRPQDRQFILSSKKLLLSDSGFYLCAWSPLSYGYTFGSGTRLTVV.

The CDR3 nucleotides are TGTGCCAGCAGTATCACCGGGAGCCAAGAGACCCAGTACTTC. This codes for CASSITGSQETQYF. This chain links TRBV2 with TRBJ2-5; tentatively, D is TRBD2 (6 bases). CDR1 is SNHLY, CDR2 FYNNEI, per germline. The CDR3 totals 14 residues. V gave up 5 bases and J gave up 1 base, with 11 bases separating them.

This sequence joins TRBV27 and TRBJ2-7; a weak D match, TRBD2 (5 bases). CDR3 length: 15 residues. Trimming removed 0 bases from V and 2 bases from J, with 11 bases in between. CDR1 and CDR2 from the germline V gene are MNHEY and SMNVEV (reference sequence). In nucleotides, the CDR3 is TGTGCCAGCAGTTTATCTACCGGGAATACCTACGAGCAGTACTTC. It yields the protein CASSLSTGNTYEQYF.

About this clone itself: One end of the junction does not line up with germline, which may come from a read error. V is TRBV14 and J is TRBJ1-1; D is perhaps TRBD1 (6 bases). The CDR3 is 14 residues long. Germline V gene lookup returns CDR1 SGHDN and CDR2 FVKESK. CDR3 amino acids: CASTQGGGNTEAFF. In DNA form, the CDR3 reads TGTGCCAGCACCCAAGGGGGAGGGAACACTGAAGCTTTCTTT. Using reference TRBV14 and TRBJ1-1 for the parts outside the CDR3, the full variable domain is EAGVTQFPSHSVIEKGQTVTLRCDPISGHDNLYWYRRVMGKEIKFLLHFVKESKQDESGMPNNRFLAERTGGTYSTLKVQPAELEDSGVYFCASTQGGGNTEAFFGQGTRLTVV.

The genes are TRBV19 and TRBJ1-1; 9 bases map to TRBD1. Looked up from germline, CDR1 is LNHDA and CDR2 is SQIVND (reference sequence). CDR3 length: 14 amino acids. J gave up 5 bases and V 5 bases, and 6 bases lay outside the gene matches. In DNA form, the CDR3 reads TGTGCCAGTAGTCCCCAGACAGGGGGGACTGAAGCTTTCTTT. This sequence encodes CASSPQTGGTEAFF.

This clone was seen a few times. Other DNA sequences in this specimen translate into the identical CDR3. The chain uses TRBV30 and TRBJ1-5; 9 nucleotides line up with TRBD1. The CDR3 runs to 12 residues. Germline CDR1 and CDR2: GTSNPN and SVGIG (reference sequence). The ends lost 5 bases at V and 5 bases at J; junction bases unmatched: 1. The CDR3 loop reads CAWDRGDQPQHF. The CDR3 DNA follows: TGTGCCTGGGACAGGGGGGATCAGCCCCAGCATTTT.

This clone was seen more than once but under ten times. V gene TRBV11-3 combines with J gene TRBJ2-3, with D possibly being TRBD1 (5 bases). V dropped 1 base and J dropped 2 bases, with 19 bases sitting between them. There are 18 residues in the CDR3. Germline V lookup: CDR1 SGHNT, CDR2 YENEEA. CDR3 nucleotide sequence: TGTGCCAGCAGCTTAGGGATGGGGCAGCCGACGTACACAGATACGCAGTATTTT. Protein product: CASSLGMGQPTYTDTQYF.

The genes are TRBV2 and TRBJ1-5, with 11 bases identical to TRBD1. CDR3 size: 18 residues. The junction had 17 bases not matched to a gene; V was cut back by 6 bases and J by 7 bases. CDR1 and CDR2 from the germline V gene are SNHLY and FYNNEI. Here the CDR3 DNA reads TGTGCCAGCAGGCATAGGACCGGGACAGGGGGGCTTTACCAGCCCCAGCATTTT. It translates to CASRHRTGTGGLYQPQHF.

This chain joins TRBV11-2 and TRBJ1-2; 9 bases match TRBD1. Per the germline V gene, CDR1 is SGHAT and CDR2 is FQNNGV. The V and J ends lost 2 bases and 7 bases, in that order; junction bases with no gene match: 8. CDR3 length: 15 amino acids. The CDR3 DNA sequence: TGTGCCAGCAGCTTAACTACGGGACAGGGTCGTGGCTACACCTTC. This sequence encodes CASSLTTGQGRGYTF.

The V gene is TRBV5-1, the J gene TRBJ1-1, with 8 bases identical to TRBD1. CDR1 and CDR2 from the germline V gene are SGHRS and YFSETQ. This CDR3 spans 14 amino acids. Germline trimming cut 3 bases from V and 5 bases from J; bases unmatched to any gene: 6. The CDR3 sequence: CASSSGGLGTEAFF. CDR3 bases: TGCGCCAGCAGCTCAGGGGGCTTAGGTACTGAAGCTTTCTTT.

This clone was recorded once. The CDR3 bases are TGTGCCAGCAGCATGGGACTAGCGGGGGGGCCGGGCGGGGAGCTGTTTTTT. This codes for CASSMGLAGGPGGELFF. This rearrangement joins TRBV11-2 to TRBJ2-2; 16 bases line up with TRBD2. Trimming at V came to 5 bases and at J to 7 bases, leaving 7 bases not matched to a gene. The CDR3 runs to 17 residues. The germline gives CDR1 SGHAT, CDR2 FQNNGV.

This sequence joins TRBV6-6 and TRBJ1-5, with D perhaps matching TRBD1 (5 bases). With 11 bases removed from V and 3 bases from J, the gap between germline ends came to 14 bases. This CDR3 spans 13 amino acids. CDR1 is MNHNY, CDR2 SVGAGI, per germline (reference sequence). CDR3 sequence: CAAGQGLNQPQHF. The CDR3 nucleotides are TGTGCCGCGGGGCAGGGACTCAATCAGCCCCAGCATTTT.